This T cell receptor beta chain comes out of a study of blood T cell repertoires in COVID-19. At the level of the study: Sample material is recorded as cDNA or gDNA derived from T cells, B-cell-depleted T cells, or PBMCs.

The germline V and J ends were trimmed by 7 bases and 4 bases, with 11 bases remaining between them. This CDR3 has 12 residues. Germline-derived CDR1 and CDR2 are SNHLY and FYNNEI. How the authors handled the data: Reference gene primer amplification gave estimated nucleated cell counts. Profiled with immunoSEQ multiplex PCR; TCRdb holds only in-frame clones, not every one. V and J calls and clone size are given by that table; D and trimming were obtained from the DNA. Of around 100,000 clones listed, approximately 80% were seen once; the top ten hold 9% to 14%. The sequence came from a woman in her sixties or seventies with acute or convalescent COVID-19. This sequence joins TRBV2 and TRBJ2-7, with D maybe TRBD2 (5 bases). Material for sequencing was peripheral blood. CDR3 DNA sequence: TGTGCCAGCACCGGACTTACATACGAGCAGTACTTC. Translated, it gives CASTGLTYEQYF.